A selection of T cell receptor beta chains follows, all from one sample in a study of memory CD4+ T cells and cytomegalovirus serostatus. Here immunoSEQ multiplex PCR was the method, and the copy in TCRdb shows in-frame clones only, minus some. The sample yields about 92,000 clones, over 70% seen once. Sequences were obtained from memory CD4+ T cells from blood. The source of these receptors is an adult in good health and CMV-seropositive. The CDR3 runs from the conserved cysteine through the conserved F or W. The D gene is left open where the match is weak. The size of a clone is reported for some rows only, either as once, few or many, or as a class for expanded clones.

len	abundance	d_gene	v_gene	j_gene	CDR3aa	CDR3nt
15	.	.	TRBV21-1	TRBJ2-2	CASNPTARLTGELFF	TGTGCCAGCAACCCGACGGCTAGGTTGACCGGGGAGCTGTTTTTT
14	.	TRBD1	TRBV28	TRBJ2-7	CAIQRPGQGHEQYF	TGTGCCATTCAACGACCGGGACAGGGGCACGAGCAGTACTTC
13	once	.	TRBV29-1	TRBJ1-1	CSVAHGPNTEAFF	TGCAGCGTTGCTCACGGACCGAACACTGAAGCTTTCTTT
14	.	TRBD1	TRBV18	TRBJ1-2	CASSPDRAHYGYTF	TGTGCCAGCTCACCCGACAGGGCTCACTATGGCTACACCTTC
14	.	.	TRBV28	TRBJ1-5	CASSLGNTNQPQHF	TGTGCCAGCAGTTTAGGGAACACGAATCAGCCCCAGCATTTT
13	.	.	TRBV28	TRBJ1-2	CASTLDGNYGYTF	TGTGCCAGCACCCTGGACGGGAACTATGGCTACACCTTC
18	.	TRBD2	TRBV11-2	TRBJ2-1	CASSPPPGLREAYNEQFF	TGTGCCAGCAGCCCACCCCCGGGGCTGCGGGAGGCCTACAATGAGCAGTTCTTC
12	.	.	TRBV4-2	TRBJ2-7	CASSQTLDSRLF	TGTGCCAGCAGCCAAACATTGGACAGTCGACTCTTC
15	few	TRBD1	TRBV5-1	TRBJ2-7	CASSSGTGLAYEQYF	TGCGCCAGCAGCTCCGGGACAGGGCTGGCCTACGAGCAGTACTTC
13	.	.	TRBV7-6	TRBJ1-5	CASSLVSNQPQHF	TGTGCCAGCAGCTTAGTTAGCAATCAGCCCCAGCATTTT
16	.	TRBD1	TRBV28	TRBJ1-2	CASSTPGQELGYGYTF	TGTGCCAGCAGTACGCCGGGACAGGAGTTGGGCTATGGCTACACCTTC
14	.	TRBD2	TRBV29-1	TRBJ2-7	CSAHLGGRAGEQYF	TGCAGCGCTCATCTCGGCGGGAGGGCCGGAGAGCAGTACTTC
13	.	.	TRBV29-1	TRBJ2-7	CSVLTPPSVEQYF	TGCAGCGTCCTAACCCCCCCCTCGGTCGAGCAGTACTTC
14	.	.	TRBV7-2	TRBJ2-3	CASSKGGTIDTQYF	TGTGCCAGCAGCAAGGGGGGGACCATAGATACGCAGTATTTT
15	.	TRBD1	TRBV4-2	TRBJ2-3	CASSQTGTGYDTQYF	TGTGCCAGCAGCCAAACCGGGACAGGGTACGATACGCAGTATTTT
16	.	TRBD2	TRBV28	TRBJ2-1	CASSLARLAAYNEQFF	TGTGCCAGCAGTTTAGCCCGACTAGCGGCATACAATGAGCAGTTCTTC
15	.	.	TRBV10-1	TRBJ1-5	CASTPKTGPNQPQHF	TGCGCCAGCACTCCGAAGACAGGTCCTAATCAGCCCCAGCATTTT
14	few	.	TRBV11-2	TRBJ2-7	CASSLEVNTYEQYF	TGTGCCAGCAGCTTAGAGGTCAACACCTACGAGCAGTACTTC
14	.	TRBD1	TRBV29-1	TRBJ2-3	CSAQQGGETDTQYF	TGCAGCGCTCAACAGGGGGGCGAGACAGATACGCAGTATTTT
18	.	TRBD1	TRBV5-3	TRBJ1-5	CARSFEGVGSTGNQPQHF	TGTGCCAGAAGCTTTGAGGGGGTGGGATCGACAGGGAATCAGCCCCAGCATTTT
13	.	.	TRBV27	TRBJ1-2	CASRLGEGIGYTF	TGTGCCAGCAGGTTAGGGGAGGGGATTGGCTACACCTTC
15	.	TRBD2	TRBV7-2	TRBJ2-7	CASSLGLAGEVEQYF	TGTGCCAGCAGCTTAGGACTAGCGGGAGAGGTCGAGCAGTACTTC
13	.	.	TRBV9	TRBJ2-5	CASSVEKSETQYF	TGTGCCAGCAGCGTAGAAAAGTCGGAGACCCAGTACTTC
16	.	TRBD2	TRBV7-3	TRBJ2-1	CASSLSGTSGYNEQFF	TGTGCCAGCAGCTTAAGTGGGACTAGCGGCTACAATGAGCAGTTCTTC
19	.	TRBD1	TRBV4-1	TRBJ1-4	CASSQDPGQGDLTNEKLFF	TGCGCCAGCAGCCAAGACCCGGGACAGGGGGATTTAACTAATGAAAAACTGTTTTTT
14	.	.	TRBV2	TRBJ2-5	CASSAGVWQETQYF	TGTGCCAGCAGTGCGGGGGTTTGGCAAGAGACCCAGTACTTC